The next 7 T cell receptor beta chains were all read from a single sample in a study of CD8 T cells in ankylosing spondylitis. General observations from the study: Characteristic of ankylosing spondylitis blood, it appeared, was a TCR beta motif comprising about eight highly homologous variants.

TCRdb reanalysed the 5' RACE reads using MiXCR and keeps one entry per CDR3 protein. The sample has 750,000 to 850,000 distinct CDR3 sequences; approximately 12% are singletons. These receptors' targets are unknown. Source material: blood, either unsorted or a sorted T cell fraction (not recorded which). The receptors here all came from a male donor with ankylosing spondylitis.

V is TRBV5-1 and J is TRBJ1-1; D uncertain. The CDR3 loop spans 14 amino acids. V was clipped by 7 bases and J by 3 bases, with 16 bases between them. Per germline, CDR1 SGHRS and CDR2 YFSETQ. CDR3 DNA sequence: TGCGCCAGCGGGCCACGCCCCCCGGACACTGAAGCTTTCTTT. This gives the protein CASGPRPPDTEAFF.

The rearrangement links TRBV20-1 to TRBJ1-2; D might be TRBD1 (5 bases). CDR3 length equals 15 residues. CDR1 is DFQATT and CDR2 is SNEGSKA in the germline V gene (reference sequence). Trimming took 5 bases from V and 6 from J, leaving 22 bases between them. The CDR3 loop reads CSALRELGEEDGYTF. CDR3 nucleotide sequence: TGCAGTGCTTTAAGGGAGCTGGGGGAAGAGGATGGCTACACCTTC.

At least ten counts were recorded for this clonotype. The gene calls are TRBV29-1 and TRBJ2-4; unclear D gene. This CDR3 spans 12 amino acids. Germline V lookup: CDR1 SQVTM, CDR2 ANQGSEA. Trimming cost V 7 bases and J 0 bases, with 7 bases left between them. The CDR3 region is CSATRAKNIQYF. The CDR3 coding sequence is TGCAGCGCGACAAGAGCCAAAAACATTCAGTACTTC.

This clonotype occurred many times. The chain is built from TRBV29-1 and TRBJ2-1; a weak D match, TRBD2 (6 bases). Trimming cost V 8 bases and J 3 bases, with 14 bases left between them. The CDR3 length is 13 residues. Germline V gene lookup returns CDR1 SQVTM and CDR2 ANQGSEA. CDR3 sequence reads: CSSIGGIYNEQFF. The CDR3 nucleotides read TGCAGCTCAATTGGGGGGATCTACAATGAGCAGTTCTTC.

V gene TRBV6-5 combines with J gene TRBJ2-5; 7 positions match TRBD1. The germline V gene has CDR1 MNHEY and CDR2 SVGAGI. The V gene end was trimmed by 0 bases and the J gene end by 5 bases; junction bases not matched to a gene: 9. The CDR3 runs to 16 residues. The CDR3 nucleotides read TGTGCCAGCAGTTACTCGAGAGGGGGCGCATCGGAGACCCAGTACTTC. As protein: CASSYSRGGASETQYF.

V and J are TRBV7-6 and TRBJ2-3; tentatively, D is TRBD1 or TRBD2 (5 bases each). CDR3 size: 15 residues. V was cut by 0 bases and J by 2 bases, with 9 bases left in between. Germline CDR1 and CDR2: SGHVS and FNYEAQ. The CDR3: CASSLARGPTDTQYF. The CDR3 bases are TGTGCCAGCAGCTTAGCTCGGGGACCCACAGATACGCAGTATTTT.

This clonotype was observed many times. The gene calls are TRBV20-1 and TRBJ1-5, with D uncertain. The CDR3 totals 13 residues. V was clipped by 0 bases and J by 9 bases, with 12 bases between them. Germline loops: CDR1 DFQATT, CDR2 SNEGSKA (reference sequence). The CDR3 is CSARDIREGPQHF. CDR3 nucleotide sequence: TGCAGTGCTAGAGATATCCGGGAGGGGCCCCAGCATTTT.